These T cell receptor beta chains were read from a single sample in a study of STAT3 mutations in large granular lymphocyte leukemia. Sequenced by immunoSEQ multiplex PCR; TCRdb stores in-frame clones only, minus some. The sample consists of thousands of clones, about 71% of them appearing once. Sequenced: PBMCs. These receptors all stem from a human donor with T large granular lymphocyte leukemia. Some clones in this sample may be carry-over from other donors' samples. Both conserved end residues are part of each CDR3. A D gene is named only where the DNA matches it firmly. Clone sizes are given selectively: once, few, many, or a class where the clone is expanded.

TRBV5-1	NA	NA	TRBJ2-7	CASSLMGYEQYF	TGCGCCAGCAGCTTGATGGGCTACGAGCAGTACTTC
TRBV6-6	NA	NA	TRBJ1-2	CASIYSIINYGYTF	TGTGCCAGCATCTACAGTATTATTAACTATGGCTACACCTTC
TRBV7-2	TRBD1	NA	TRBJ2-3	CASSYLTGDRGPDTQYF	TGTGCCAGCAGCTACTTAACCGGGGACAGGGGACCAGATACGCAGTATTTT
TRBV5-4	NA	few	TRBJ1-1	CASSFGILNTEAFF	TGTGCCAGCAGCTTTGGCATCCTGAACACTGAAGCTTTCTTT
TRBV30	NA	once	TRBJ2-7	CAWIEYGKQYF	TGTGCCTGGATAGAATACGGAAAGCAGTACTTC
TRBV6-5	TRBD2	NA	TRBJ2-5	CASRLLAGIQETQYF	TGTGCCAGCAGATTACTAGCGGGAATACAAGAGACCCAGTACTTC
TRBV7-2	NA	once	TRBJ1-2	CASSLAGPIGGYTF	TGTGCCAGCAGCTTAGCAGGGCCTATTGGTGGCTACACCTTC
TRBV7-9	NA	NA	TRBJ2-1	CASSLLRGAAVNEQFF	TGTGCCAGCAGCTTATTACGGGGGGCCGCGGTCAATGAGCAGTTCTTC
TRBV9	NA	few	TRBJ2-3	CASSPPGVDTQYF	TGTGCCAGCAGCCCTCCTGGGGTAGATACGCAGTATTTT
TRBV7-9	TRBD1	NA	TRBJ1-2	CASSQRTGNGYTF	TGTGCCAGCAGCCAACGGACAGGGAATGGCTACACCTTC
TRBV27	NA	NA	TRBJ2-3	CASSFVGSTDTQYF	TGTGCCAGCAGTTTTGTTGGCAGCACAGATACGCAGTATTTT
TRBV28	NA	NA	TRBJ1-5	CASSLRWQPQHF	TGTGCCAGCAGTCTGCGGTGGCAGCCCCAGCATTTT
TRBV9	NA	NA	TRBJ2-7	CASSVGGSEQYF	TGTGCCAGCAGCGTAGGGGGGTCCGAGCAGTACTTC
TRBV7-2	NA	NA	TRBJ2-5	CASSSGRYNKETQYF	TGTGCCAGCAGCTCTGGGCGGTACAACAAAGAGACCCAGTACTTC
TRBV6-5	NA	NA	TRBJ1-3	CASSPIFSGNTIYF	TGTGCCAGCAGTCCAATTTTCTCTGGAAACACCATATATTTT
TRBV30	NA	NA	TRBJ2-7	CASPRDWPGEQYF	TGTGCCTCTCCCCGGGACTGGCCCGGCGAGCAGTACTTC
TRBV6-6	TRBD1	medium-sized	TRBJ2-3	CASSLGQGRTDTQYF	TGTGCCAGCAGCCTCGGACAGGGTCGCACAGATACGCAGTATTTT
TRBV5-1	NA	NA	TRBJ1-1	CASSPGYTEAFF	TGCGCCAGCAGCCCAGGGTACACTGAAGCTTTCTTT
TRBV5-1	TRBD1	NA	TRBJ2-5	CASSVGQERGRQETQYF	TGCGCCAGCAGCGTGGGACAGGAGAGGGGACGCCAAGAGACCCAGTACTTC
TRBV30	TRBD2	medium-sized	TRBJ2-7	CAWSGPLLAGPYEQYF	TGTGCCTGGAGTGGACCATTACTAGCGGGGCCCTACGAGCAGTACTTC
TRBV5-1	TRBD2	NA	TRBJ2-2	CASSLRSGGGELFF	TGCGCCAGCAGCTTACGTTCGGGGGGCGGGGAGCTGTTTTTT
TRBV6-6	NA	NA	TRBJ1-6	CASSQDRINSPLHF	TGTGCCAGCAGTCAGGACAGAATCAATTCACCCCTCCACTTT
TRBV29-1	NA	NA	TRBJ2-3	CSVLRGGTDTQYF	TGCAGCGTTTTGAGGGGGGGGACAGATACGCAGTATTTT
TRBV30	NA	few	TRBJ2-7	CAWNRDPTYEQYF	TGTGCCTGGAACCGGGACCCAACCTACGAGCAGTACTTC
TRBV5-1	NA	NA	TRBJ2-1	CASSQANSYNEQFF	TGCGCCAGCAGCCAAGCAAACTCCTACAATGAGCAGTTCTTC
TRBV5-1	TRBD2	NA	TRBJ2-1	CASGTSGGYNEQFF	TGCGCCAGCGGGACTAGCGGGGGTTACAATGAGCAGTTCTTC
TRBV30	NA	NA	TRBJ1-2	CAWSVDGYTF	TGTGCCTGGAGTGTCGATGGCTACACCTTC
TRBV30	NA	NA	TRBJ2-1	CAWSRGGGLYNEQFF	TGTGCCTGGAGCCGAGGGGGGGGGCTTTACAATGAGCAGTTCTTC
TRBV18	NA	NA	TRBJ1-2	CASSPSRTANYGYTF	TGTGCCAGCTCACCTTCTCGGACAGCTAACTATGGCTACACCTTC
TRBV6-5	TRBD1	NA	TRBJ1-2	CASRSPSGGGYTF	TGTGCCAGCAGATCGCCCTCAGGGGGAGGCTACACCTTC
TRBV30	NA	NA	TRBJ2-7	CAWSKDRSYEQYF	TGTGCCTGGAGCAAGGACAGATCCTACGAGCAGTACTTC
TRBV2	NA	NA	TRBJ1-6	CASSERRGPSPLHF	TGTGCCAGCAGTGAAAGGCGGGGGCCTTCACCCCTCCACTTT
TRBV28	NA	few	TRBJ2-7	CASKPGLENHEQYF	TGTGCCAGCAAACCGGGACTGGAGAACCACGAGCAGTACTTC
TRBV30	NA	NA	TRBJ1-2	CAWRPRGVQANYGYTF	TGTGCCTGGAGGCCCCGGGGGGTTCAAGCTAACTATGGCTACACCTTC
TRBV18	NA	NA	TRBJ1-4	CASSPTDLGGEPEKLFF	TGTGCCAGCTCACCGACCGACCTGGGAGGCGAACCAGAAAAACTGTTTTTT
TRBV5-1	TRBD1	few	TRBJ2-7	CASSLETGSSYEQYF	TGCGCCAGCAGCCTCGAGACAGGGAGCTCCTACGAGCAGTACTTC
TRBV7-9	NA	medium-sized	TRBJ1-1	CASSLLPYTEAFF	TGTGCCAGCAGCTTACTACCTTACACTGAAGCTTTCTTT
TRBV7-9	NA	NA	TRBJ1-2	CASSFRSGTELSNYGYTF	TGTGCCAGCAGCTTCCGGTCCGGGACGGAACTTTCTAACTATGGCTACACCTTC
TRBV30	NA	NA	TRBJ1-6	CAWMGFVDNSPLHF	TGTGCCTGGATGGGGTTCGTTGACAATTCACCCCTCCACTTT
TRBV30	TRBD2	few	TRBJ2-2	CAWSALAENTGELFF	TGTGCCTGGAGCGCACTAGCGGAGAACACCGGGGAGCTGTTTTTT
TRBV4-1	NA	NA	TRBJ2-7	CASSQEESSYEQYF	TGCGCCAGCAGCCAGGAGGAGAGCTCCTACGAGCAGTACTTC
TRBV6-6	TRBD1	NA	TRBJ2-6	CASSDRTGGANVLTF	TGTGCCAGCAGCGACAGGACAGGCGGGGCCAACGTCCTGACTTTC
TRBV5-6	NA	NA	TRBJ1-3	CASSTYKTAFSGNTIYF	TGTGCCAGCAGCACTTACAAGACTGCCTTCTCTGGAAACACCATATATTTT
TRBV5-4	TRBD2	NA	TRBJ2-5	CASSPGTSGGRETQYF	TGTGCCAGCAGCCCCGGGACTAGCGGGGGAAGGGAGACCCAGTACTTC
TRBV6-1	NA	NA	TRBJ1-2	CASSEWVGGVVGYTF	TGTGCCAGCAGTGAATGGGTTGGCGGGGTAGTAGGCTACACCTTC
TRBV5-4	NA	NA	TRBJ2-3	CASSLARGRDTQYF	TGTGCCAGCAGCTTGGCTAGGGGTCGAGATACGCAGTATTTT
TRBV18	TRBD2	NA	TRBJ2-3	CASSPRGGTDTQYF	TGTGCCAGCTCACCACGGGGGGGGACAGATACGCAGTATTTT
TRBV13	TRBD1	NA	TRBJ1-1	CASSSTGGNEAFF	TGTGCCAGCAGCTCTACAGGGGGCAATGAAGCTTTCTTT
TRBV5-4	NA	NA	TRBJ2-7	CASSLWGISYEQYF	TGTGCCAGCAGCTTATGGGGGATCTCCTACGAGCAGTACTTC
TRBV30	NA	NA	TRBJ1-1	CAWTFQGSTEAFF	TGTGCCTGGACCTTCCAGGGGAGCACTGAAGCTTTCTTT
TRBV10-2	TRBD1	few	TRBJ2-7	CASRAGQALYEQYF	TGCGCCAGCAGGGCGGGACAGGCTCTCTACGAGCAGTACTTC
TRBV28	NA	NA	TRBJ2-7	CASTPPGGTYEQYF	TGTGCCAGCACCCCCCCGGGCGGTACCTACGAGCAGTACTTC
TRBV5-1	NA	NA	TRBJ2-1	CASRGGGGRNEQFF	TGCGCCAGCAGGGGGGGAGGGGGCCGGAATGAGCAGTTCTTC
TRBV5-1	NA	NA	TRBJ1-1	CASSPGAGNTEAFF	TGCGCCAGCAGCCCCGGCGCCGGGAACACTGAAGCTTTCTTT
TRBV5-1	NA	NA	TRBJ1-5	CASSRDGQPQHF	TGCGCCAGCAGCCGGGACGGCCAGCCCCAGCATTTT